The next 17 T cell receptor beta chains were all read from a single sample in a study of blood T cell repertoires in COVID-19 (dated by TCRdb to the early 2020s). Receptor libraries were prepared by the immunoSEQ multiplex PCR assay. This immuneACCESS table, as held by TCRdb, lists in-frame sequences with V and J called but not all clones. Of the missing ones, under half trace to an unresolved V gene in checked studies; the others have no known cause. The sample table contains fewer than 120,000 clones; only one count was recorded for 65% to 90% of them. Clones ranked in the top ten supply 16% of the sample. The sequenced sample was peripheral blood. These receptors were taken from an older woman with acute or convalescent COVID-19.

The table lists this clone with a few counts. This chain links TRBV23-1 with TRBJ2-1; maybe TRBD1 (5 bases). TRBV23-1 is recorded as an ORF, its role being uncertain. V was trimmed by 5 bases and J by 10 bases, leaving 12 bases between them. The CDR3 length is 12 residues. The CDR3: CASSAEGVEQFF. The DNA for the CDR3 is TGCGCCAGCAGTGCAGAAGGGGTCGAGCAGTTCTTC.

V and J are TRBV2 and TRBJ1-2; D might be TRBD1 (6 bases). Trimming cost V 3 bases and J 7 bases, with 15 bases left between them. This CDR3 region has 14 residues. CDR1 SNHLY and CDR2 FYNNEI come from the germline V gene. This CDR3 is CASSDRMTGSGYTF. CDR3 coding DNA: TGTGCCAGCAGTGATCGTATGACAGGCAGTGGCTACACCTTC.

This clone was observed a single time. The chain is built from TRBV24-1 and TRBJ2-7, with 8 positions matching TRBD2. The J segment lost 5 bases and the V segment lost 4 bases, leaving 6 bases of the junction unmatched. Germline V lookup: CDR1 KGHDR, CDR2 SFDVKD. CDR3 length: 14 residues. The CDR3 is CATSDPREGDEQYF. The CDR3 nucleotides are TGTGCCACCAGTGACCCCCGGGAGGGGGACGAGCAGTACTTC.

The chain recombines TRBV30 with TRBJ1-2; D is possibly TRBD1 (5 bases). V was pared by 1 base and J by 3 bases, with 12 bases between. The CDR3 is 14 amino acids. Germline CDR1 reads GTSNPN; CDR2 reads SVGIG (reference sequence). CDR3 coding DNA: TGTGCCTGGAGTGCCCCAGGGTTTGACTATGGCTACACCTTC. Its protein product is CAWSAPGFDYGYTF.

This clone is a singleton in its sample. Here the CDR3 reads CSVDPDRRDGYTF. In nucleotides, the CDR3 is TGCAGCGTTGACCCGGACAGGCGGGATGGCTACACCTTC. The chain employs TRBV29-1 and TRBJ1-2; TRBD1 agrees at 7 bases. There are 13 residues in the CDR3. In germline, CDR1 is SQVTM, CDR2 ANQGSEA. V lost 3 bases to trimming and J lost 6 bases; unmatched junction nucleotides: 7.

V usage is TRBV12-5 and J usage is TRBJ2-1, with D perhaps TRBD1 (6 bases). The V gene lost 5 bases and the J gene lost 5 bases, with 16 bases spanning the gap. Per germline, CDR1 LGHNT and CDR2 FRNRAP. The CDR3 consists of 15 residues. The CDR3 spells CASGLPLRGNNEQFF. In DNA, the CDR3 is TGTGCTAGTGGTCTCCCCTTAAGGGGGAACAATGAGCAGTTCTTC.

In this sample, this clone turned up once. V usage is TRBV18 and J usage is TRBJ1-1; D perhaps matches TRBD1 (5 bases). Germline CDR1 is KGHSH and CDR2 is LQKENI. V lost 0 bases and J 11 bases, leaving 10 bases between the germline ends. The CDR3 covers 12 residues. The CDR3 sequence: CASSPPTGDAFF. CDR3 coding DNA: TGTGCCAGCTCACCACCAACGGGGGACGCTTTCTTT.

The chain carries TRBV5-1 and TRBJ2-3; D might be TRBD1 (6 bases). Germline V gene sequence: CDR1 SGHRS, CDR2 YFSETQ. The length of the CDR3 is 16 residues. With 0 bases removed from V and 1 base from J, the gap between germline ends came to 12 bases. CDR3 in amino acids: CASSLEGRGGTDTQYF. CDR3 nucleotide sequence: TGCGCCAGCAGCTTGGAGGGCAGGGGTGGCACAGATACGCAGTATTTT.

The chain combines TRBV6-2 or TRBV6-3 with TRBJ2-2, with TRBD2 as a possible D gene (6 bases). This CDR3 spans 15 amino acids. The V gene's germline CDR1 is MNHEY and CDR2 SVGEGT. V dropped 5 bases and J dropped 4 bases, with 14 bases sitting between them. CDR3 protein: CASSKAMGGTGELFF. CDR3 nucleotide sequence: TGTGCCAGCAGTAAGGCGATGGGGGGCACCGGGGAGCTGTTTTTT.

The rearrangement links TRBV7-2 to TRBJ1-6; 8 bases fit TRBD1. The length of the CDR3 is 16 residues. The trim removed 0 bases at V and 7 bases at J, leaving 5 bases unmatched. Per germline, CDR1 SGHTA and CDR2 FQGNSA. The CDR3 reads CASSLATGEINSPLHF. The CDR3 DNA sequence: TGTGCCAGCAGCTTAGCGACAGGGGAGATCAATTCACCCCTCCACTTT.

The chain recombines TRBV9 with TRBJ2-1; TRBD1 matches at 10 bases. Per the germline V gene, CDR1 is SGDLS and CDR2 is YYNGEE. This CDR3 contains 14 residues. V shed 3 bases, J shed 9 bases, and the junction held 6 bases outside the gene matches. DNA of the CDR3: TGTGCCAGCAGCGAGACAGGGGGCGCGGGTGAGCAGTTCTTC. It codes for CASSETGGAGEQFF.

V is TRBV3-1 (or the pseudogene TRBV3-2) and J is TRBJ2-3; TRBD2 aligns across 9 bases. Losses at the gene ends were 3 bases for V and 0 bases for J; bases not matched to a gene: 10. CDR3 length: 18 residues. Germline loops: CDR1 LGHDT, CDR2 YNNKEL (reference sequence). The CDR3 DNA reads TGTGCCAGCAGCCACCGGGGCGGGGGGGCATTAAGCACAGATACGCAGTATTTT. This translates into CASSHRGGGALSTDTQYF.

V gene TRBV12-5 combines with J gene TRBJ1-4; 9 bases fit TRBD1. The CDR3 covers 14 residues. J lost 6 bases, V lost 6 bases, and 5 bases had no gene match. Germline lookup yields CDR1 LGHNT and CDR2 FRNRAP. CDR3 coding DNA: TGTGCTAGTGGCCACAGGGGGCTGGATGAAAAACTGTTTTTT. The encoded protein is CASGHRGLDEKLFF.

In this sample, this clone turned up a few times. The CDR3, as DNA: TGTGCCAGCAGCCAAGGCCCAGGGGGGATAGCCTACGAGCAGTACTTC. Amino acid sequence: CASSQGPGGIAYEQYF. The genes are TRBV3-1 (or the pseudogene TRBV3-2) and TRBJ2-7, with D maybe TRBD1 (7 bases). V lost 1 base to trimming and J lost 2 bases, with 15 bases between them. Germline CDR1 LGHDT, CDR2 YNNKEL (reference sequence). The CDR3 spans 16 residues.

The chain is built from TRBV5-1 and TRBJ1-5, with D maybe TRBD1 (5 bases). V was shortened by 4 bases and J by 2 bases, with 13 bases between the two germline ends. Germline CDR1 is SGHRS and CDR2 is YFSETQ. This CDR3 is built from 15 residues. This chain's CDR3 is CASSVGHPGNQPQHF. The CDR3 nucleotides read TGCGCCAGCAGCGTCGGACACCCCGGCAATCAGCCCCAGCATTTT.

V usage is TRBV25-1 and J usage is TRBJ2-3, with D possibly TRBD2 on 5 matching bases. The CDR3 is 14 residues long. Germline V lookup: CDR1 MGHDK, CDR2 SYGVNS. V was shortened by 3 bases and J by 1 base, with 8 bases between the two germline ends. As DNA, the CDR3 is TGTGCCAGCAGTGACCCGCGGGGCACAGATACGCAGTATTTT. Its translation: CASSDPRGTDTQYF.

The rearrangement links TRBV5-1 to TRBJ2-7; 12 nucleotides line up with TRBD1. Germline CDR1 reads SGHRS; CDR2 reads YFSETQ. The CDR3 has 17 amino acids. With 0 bases clipped from V and 7 bases from J, the junction kept 11 bases outside the gene matches. CDR3 sequence: CASSLVAIGTGGEEQYF. The CDR3 bases are TGCGCCAGCAGCTTGGTCGCTATAGGGACAGGGGGCGAGGAGCAGTACTTC.